These 25 T cell receptor beta chains came from one sample sequenced in a study of blood T cell repertoires in COVID-19. The repertoire was sequenced with immunoSEQ multiplex PCR; TCRdb's copy has only in-frame clones and lacks some. The sample includes roughly 150,000 clones, roughly 82% of them seen just once. The material sequenced was peripheral blood. The receptors were gathered from a human donor with acute or convalescent COVID-19. The donor label of this sample is uncertain.

This clone came up once. The V call is TRBV4-3, the J call TRBJ1-1; 9 positions match TRBD1. The V segment lost 6 bases and the J segment 4 bases; nucleotides outside the gene matches: 9. This CDR3 has 15 amino acids. Germline V lookup: CDR1 LGHNA, CDR2 YSLEER. Here the CDR3 DNA reads TGCGCCAGCAGACGCGACCGGGACAGGGCCACTGAAGCTTTCTTT. Its protein is CASRRDRDRATEAFF.

CDR3 protein: CASRRTGDENYGYTF. Written as DNA, the CDR3 is TGTGCCAGCAGGAGGACAGGGGACGAAAACTATGGCTACACCTTC. The chain has TRBV6-5 and TRBJ1-2; 9 bases fit TRBD1. The CDR3 consists of 15 residues. The germline gives CDR1 MNHEY, CDR2 SVGAGI. Trimming took 6 bases from V and 2 from J; bases not matched to a gene: 7.

The rearrangement uses TRBV5-4 and TRBJ2-7, with 9 nucleotides matching TRBD1. The ends lost 4 bases at V and 5 bases at J; junction bases unmatched: 7. The CDR3 has 14 residues. The germline V gene encodes CDR1 SGHNT and CDR2 YYREEE (reference sequence). The CDR3 sequence is CASSRDRASHEQYF. For the CDR3, the DNA is TGTGCCAGCAGCCGGGACAGGGCGTCCCACGAGCAGTACTTC.

V is TRBV6-5 and J is TRBJ1-3, with 7 nucleotides matching TRBD1. The length of the CDR3 is 14 residues. V shed 6 bases, J shed 6 bases, and the junction held 8 bases outside the gene matches. CDR1 is MNHEY, CDR2 SVGAGI, per germline. CDR3 bases: TGTGCCAGCAGGGAGAGGGGGCGGGAAAACACCATATATTTT. Amino acids: CASRERGRENTIYF.

The chain joins TRBV4-3 to TRBJ2-2; D is undetermined. CDR3 size: 16 residues. Germline CDR1 reads LGHNA; CDR2 reads YSLEER. V dropped 3 bases and J dropped 1 base, with 12 bases sitting between them. The CDR3 bases are TGCGCCAGCAGCCAGTTCCGGGTCTTGAACACCGGGGAGCTGTTTTTT. Translated: CASSQFRVLNTGELFF.

This rearrangement joins TRBV7-2 to TRBJ2-5; D unresolved. V lost 5 bases to trimming and J lost 3 bases, with 4 bases between them. The CDR3 covers 11 residues. CDR1 and CDR2 from the germline V gene are SGHTA and FQGNSA. DNA for the CDR3: TGTGCCAGCAGCGTAAAAGAGACCCAGTACTTC. This translates into CASSVKETQYF.

The chain is built from TRBV21-1 and TRBJ2-7; TRBD1 is the table's D call, not checked against the DNA. TRBV21-1 is flagged as a pseudogene. This CDR3 has 14 amino acids. The CDR3 region is CASSKGRQPYEQYF. CDR3 DNA sequence: TGTGCCAGCAGCAAAGGGAGACAGCCCTACGAGCAGTACTTC.

The chain combines TRBV11-2 with TRBJ1-2; 7 bases are a match to TRBD1. CDR1 and CDR2 from the germline V gene are SGHAT and FQNNGV. Germline trimming cut 3 bases from V and 8 bases from J; bases unmatched to any gene: 12. The CDR3 extends over 15 amino acids. CDR3 sequence: CASSFSPGQPGGYTF. Here the CDR3 DNA reads TGTGCCAGCAGCTTTTCCCCGGGACAGCCGGGGGGCTACACCTTC.

This chain uses TRBV7-9 with TRBJ1-5; D gene uncertain. Germline CDR1 is SEHNR and CDR2 is FQNEAQ (reference sequence). Deletions cut 2 bases from V and 4 bases from J, with 3 bases between. There are 12 residues in the CDR3. This CDR3 reads CASSLSNQPQHF. The CDR3 DNA follows: TGTGCCAGCAGCTTATCTAATCAGCCCCAGCATTTT.

The chain combines TRBV15 with TRBJ2-2; 8 nucleotides agree with TRBD1. Germline V gene sequence: CDR1 LNHNV, CDR2 YYDKDF (reference sequence). Unmatched junction bases numbered 5, after V lost 0 bases and J lost 5 bases. The CDR3 extends over 16 amino acids. CDR3 sequence reads: CATSRDTRGLTGELFF. In DNA, the CDR3 is TGTGCCACCAGCAGAGATACCAGGGGGCTGACCGGGGAGCTGTTTTTT.

The CDR3: CASSYPGTAKTF. CDR3 in DNA: TGTGCCAGCAGTTATCCTGGGACAGCCAAGACCTTC. The chain links TRBV6-6 to TRBJ1-2; 7 bases are shared with TRBD1. This CDR3 contains 12 residues. The germline V gene has CDR1 MNHNY and CDR2 SVGAGI (reference sequence). V shed 3 bases and J 14 bases; nucleotides not matched to a gene: 9.

This clone was detected only a few times. The chain combines TRBV3-1 (or the pseudogene TRBV3-2) with TRBJ2-4; TRBD2 might be the D (6 bases). CDR3 length: 16 amino acids. Trimming took off 1 base at V and 1 base at J, with 11 bases between the two ends. The germline V gene encodes CDR1 LGHDT and CDR2 YNNKEL (reference sequence). The CDR3 loop reads CASSQVSGRAKNIQYF. The CDR3 DNA reads as TGTGCCAGCAGCCAAGTATCAGGGAGGGCCAAAAACATTCAGTACTTC.

In its sample, this clone was seen a few times. The rearrangement joins TRBV3-1 (or the pseudogene TRBV3-2) to TRBJ1-2; maybe TRBD1 (5 bases). Germline V CDR1 and CDR2: LGHDT, YNNKEL (reference sequence). The CDR3 has 11 amino acids. V was cut by 4 bases and J by 10 bases, with 10 bases left in between. CDR3 loop: CASSLGGYYTF. DNA of the CDR3: TGTGCCAGCAGCCTCGGGGGGTACTACACCTTC.

The genes are TRBV18 and TRBJ1-5; tentatively, D is TRBD1 (6 bases). The V gene lost 6 bases and the J gene lost 1 base, with 16 bases spanning the gap. Germline V lookup: CDR1 KGHSH, CDR2 LQKENI. The CDR3 has 16 residues. In DNA, the CDR3 is TGTGCCAGCTCCCTCCAGGGGAGTGCGAGCAATCAGCCCCAGCATTTT. Its protein is CASSLQGSASNQPQHF.

This clone appeared a single time. Other DNA sequences in the sample encode the same CDR3. The chain employs TRBV5-6 and TRBJ2-5, with no clear D. The CDR3 spans 13 residues. CDR1 is SGHDT and CDR2 is YYEEEE in the germline V gene. Deletions cut 4 bases from V and 0 bases from J, with 7 bases between. CDR3: CASSHRDQETQYF. The CDR3 bases are TGTGCCAGCAGCCACAGAGACCAAGAGACCCAGTACTTC.

This clone was counted a few times. The rearrangement links TRBV30 to TRBJ1-2; possibly TRBD1 for D (6 bases). The CDR3 contains 13 residues. Germline V lookup: CDR1 GTSNPN, CDR2 SVGIG (reference sequence). V lost 5 bases and J 5 bases, leaving 15 bases between the germline ends. The CDR3 DNA is TGTGCCTGGGCAGGGGCCTGGGGGTATGGCTACACCTTC. Translation: CAWAGAWGYGYTF.

This rearrangement joins TRBV6-5 to TRBJ1-2; D possibly corresponds to TRBD1 (5 bases). Per the germline V gene, CDR1 is MNHEY and CDR2 is SVGAGI. The CDR3 totals 15 residues. The V gene lost 5 bases and the J gene lost 4 bases, with 17 bases spanning the gap. CDR3 protein: CASSMVGGRVYGYTF. CDR3 DNA: TGTGCCAGCAGTATGGTGGGAGGCAGGGTCTATGGCTACACCTTC.

The DNA of the CDR3 is TGCAGTGCTAGTCCCGCAGATAGCAATCAGCCCCAGCATTTT. This sequence encodes CSASPADSNQPQHF. The J gene is TRBJ1-5, the V gene TRBV20-1; D call uncertain. The V and J ends lost 3 bases and 0 bases respectively, with 9 bases between them. Germline V gene sequence: CDR1 DFQATT, CDR2 SNEGSKA (reference sequence). The CDR3 has 14 amino acids.

This chain links TRBV5-6 with TRBJ1-2, with D perhaps matching TRBD1 (6 bases). V was pared by 4 bases and J by 6 bases, with 28 bases between. The CDR3 runs to 18 residues. Germline CDR1 reads SGHDT; CDR2 reads YYEEEE. CDR3 residues: CASSRETQRDIQGDGYTF. In DNA form, the CDR3 reads TGTGCCAGCAGCCGTGAAACACAGCGGGACATCCAAGGGGATGGCTACACCTTC.

DNA of the CDR3: TGCGCCAGCAGCTTGGACGAAGGGAGAAACACTGAAGCTTTCTTT. Its protein is CASSLDEGRNTEAFF. The chain couples TRBV5-1 to TRBJ1-1, with D unclear. Trimming left V 0 bases short and J 2 bases short, with 11 bases between. From germline, CDR1 is SGHRS and CDR2 YFSETQ. This CDR3 has 15 residues.

The V call is TRBV6-5, the J call TRBJ1-1; weak D call: TRBD1 (5 bases). The germline CDR1 and CDR2 sequences are MNHEY and SVGAGI. The V end was cut by 2 bases, the J end by 4 bases, with 8 bases between. This CDR3 contains 13 residues. CDR3 sequence: CASSYGGVTEAFF. CDR3 coding DNA: TGTGCCAGCAGTTACGGAGGGGTCACTGAAGCTTTCTTT.

J is TRBJ1-1 and V is TRBV30; D gene unclear. Trimming took off 4 bases at V and 0 bases at J, with 12 bases between the two ends. This CDR3 is 14 amino acids long. Germline V gene data show CDR1 as GTSNPN and CDR2 as SVGIG (reference sequence). Here the CDR3 reads CAWTRTGMNTEAFF. In nucleotides, the CDR3 is TGTGCCTGGACTAGGACGGGGATGAACACTGAAGCTTTCTTT.

The CDR3 region is CATSRDPAWGEANYGYTF. CDR3 in DNA: TGTGCCACCAGCAGAGATCCTGCCTGGGGGGAAGCTAACTATGGCTACACCTTC. The rearrangement joins TRBV15 to TRBJ1-2; D is perhaps TRBD1 (5 bases). The V and J ends lost 0 bases and 0 bases respectively, with 17 bases between them. Germline V CDR1 and CDR2: LNHNV, YYDKDF (reference sequence). The CDR3 is 18 residues long.

V gene TRBV5-4 combines with J gene TRBJ1-2; TRBD1 is a possible D gene (6 bases). V was shortened by 4 bases and J by 5 bases, with 15 bases between the two germline ends. The germline CDR1 and CDR2 sequences are SGHNT and YYREEE (reference sequence). This CDR3 has 14 amino acids. CDR3 sequence: CASSRRTDSYGYTF. The DNA for the CDR3 is TGTGCCAGCAGCCGGAGGACAGATAGTTATGGCTACACCTTC.

This clone was seen at least ten times. This chain links TRBV14 with TRBJ1-1; D is undetermined. CDR1 SGHDN and CDR2 FVKESK come from the germline V gene. There are 13 residues in the CDR3. V was shortened by 6 bases and J by 0 bases, with 8 bases between the two germline ends. This CDR3 is CASSSRMNTEAFF. For the CDR3, the DNA is TGTGCCAGCAGTTCCCGTATGAACACTGAAGCTTTCTTT.